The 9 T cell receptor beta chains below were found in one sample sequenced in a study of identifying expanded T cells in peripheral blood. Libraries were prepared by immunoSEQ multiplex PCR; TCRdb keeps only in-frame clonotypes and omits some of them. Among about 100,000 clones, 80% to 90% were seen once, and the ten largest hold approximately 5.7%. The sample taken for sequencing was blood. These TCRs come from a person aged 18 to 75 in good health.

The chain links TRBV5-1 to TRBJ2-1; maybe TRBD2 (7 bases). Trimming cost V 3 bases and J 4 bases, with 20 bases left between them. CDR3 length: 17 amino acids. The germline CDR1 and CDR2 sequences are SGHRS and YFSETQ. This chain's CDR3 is CASSSVASGGGYNEQFF. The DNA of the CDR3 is TGCGCCAGCAGCTCCGTGGCTAGCGGAGGGGGTTACAATGAGCAGTTCTTC.

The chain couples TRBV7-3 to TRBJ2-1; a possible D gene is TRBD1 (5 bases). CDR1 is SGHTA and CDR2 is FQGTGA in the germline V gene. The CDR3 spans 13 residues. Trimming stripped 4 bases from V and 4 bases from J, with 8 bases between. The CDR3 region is CASSSTEYNEQFF. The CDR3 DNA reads TGTGCCAGCAGCTCGACAGAATACAATGAGCAGTTCTTC.

CDR3 sequence: CASSQAETGAQLDEKLFF. As DNA, the CDR3 is TGTGCCAGCAGCCAAGCAGAGACAGGGGCCCAACTTGACGAAAAACTGTTTTTT. The chain employs TRBV4-2 and TRBJ1-4, with 8 bases matching TRBD1. The CDR3 covers 18 residues. Germline V gives CDR1 LGHNA, CDR2 YNFKEQ. J was trimmed by 8 bases and V by 1 base; bases with no gene match: 15.

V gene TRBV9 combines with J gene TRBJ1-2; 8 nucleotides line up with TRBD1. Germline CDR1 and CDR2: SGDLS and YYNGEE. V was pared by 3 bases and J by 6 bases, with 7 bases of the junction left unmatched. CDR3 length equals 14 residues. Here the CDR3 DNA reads TGTGCCAGCAGCGGTACCGGGACAGGTCATGGCTACACCTTC. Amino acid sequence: CASSGTGTGHGYTF.

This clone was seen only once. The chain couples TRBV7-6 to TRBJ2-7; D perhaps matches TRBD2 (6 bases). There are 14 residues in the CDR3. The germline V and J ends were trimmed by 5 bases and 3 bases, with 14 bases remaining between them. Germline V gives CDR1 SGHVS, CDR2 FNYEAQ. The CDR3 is CASSKEGRLYEQYF. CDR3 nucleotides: TGTGCCAGCAGCAAGGAGGGTAGGCTCTACGAGCAGTACTTC.

The DNA of the CDR3 is TGCGCCAGCAGCCATTTTCAAGATAGCAATCAGCCCCAGCATTTT. Translating gives CASSHFQDSNQPQHF. The rearrangement links TRBV4-1 to TRBJ1-5; D ambiguous. Germline CDR1 MGHRA, CDR2 YSYEKL. V was shortened by 3 bases and J by 0 bases, with 9 bases between the two germline ends. There are 15 residues in the CDR3.

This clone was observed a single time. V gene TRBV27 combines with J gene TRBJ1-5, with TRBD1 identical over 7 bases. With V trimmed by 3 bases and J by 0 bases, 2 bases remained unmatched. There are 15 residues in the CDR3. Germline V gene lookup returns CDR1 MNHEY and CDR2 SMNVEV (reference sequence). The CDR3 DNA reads TGTGCCAGCAGTTTCCAGGGGGATAGCAATCAGCCCCAGCATTTT. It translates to CASSFQGDSNQPQHF.

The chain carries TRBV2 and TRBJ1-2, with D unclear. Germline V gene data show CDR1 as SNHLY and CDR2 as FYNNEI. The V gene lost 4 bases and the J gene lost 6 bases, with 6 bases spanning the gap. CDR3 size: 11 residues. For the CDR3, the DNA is TGTGCCAGCAGTGTTCTACATGGCTACACCTTC. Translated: CASSVLHGYTF.

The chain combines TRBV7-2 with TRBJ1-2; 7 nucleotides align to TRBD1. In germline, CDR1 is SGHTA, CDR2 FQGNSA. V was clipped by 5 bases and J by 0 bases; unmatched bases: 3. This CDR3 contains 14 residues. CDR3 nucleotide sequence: TGTGCCAGCAGCCCGGGACAGACTAACTATGGCTACACCTTC. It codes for CASSPGQTNYGYTF.